The T cell receptor (beta chain) described here comes from a study of Ad26.COV2.S vaccination and SARS-CoV-2 variants. Turning to the study itself: Donor participated within the Ad26.COV2.S arm of the COV1001 trial. Intramuscularly, Ad26.COV2.S was given either once or twice, 56 days apart. Whole-study results and caveats: In vaccinated individuals, spike-specific CD8+ and CD4+ T cell responses reportedly displayed substantial breadth.

As for treatment: over 15 received Ad26.COV2.S at low or high dose, single or two shots; roughly 5 received placebo; per-sample allocation not given. Samples were taken on day 63 after the first vaccine or placebo injection. Here immunoSEQ multiplex PCR was the method, and the copy in TCRdb shows in-frame clones only, minus some. The sample lists around 400,000 clones, 89% seen once, with around 2% in the top ten. CDR1 is LGHNA, CDR2 YNFKEQ, per germline. This CDR3 spans 15 amino acids. V was trimmed by 3 bases and J by 8 bases, leaving 19 bases between them. As regards this clone: Its antigen is unidentified.

Sequences were derived from peripheral blood, sampled in a trial of Ad26.COV2.S vaccine versus placebo. This TCR was sampled from a person aged 18-60 years who received the Ad26.COV2.S COVID-19 vaccine or a placebo. The chain recombines TRBV4-2 with TRBJ1-2; D possibly corresponds to TRBD1 (6 bases). The CDR3 spells CASSQKGSGAQGYTF. CDR3 sequence (DNA): TGTGCCAGCAGCCAGAAAGGGTCAGGGGCGCAGGGCTACACCTTC.